This entry describes one TCR beta chain. The CDR3 length is 16 residues. The germline gives CDR1 SGHRS, CDR2 YFSETQ. The sample is drawn from a study of monozygotic twins with inflammatory bowel disease. TCRdb re-called the 5' RACE reads; every CDR3 protein appears as one record, without DNA. This sample's table has over 150,000 distinct CDR3 sequences. The TCR was taken from a human donor with ulcerative colitis or Crohn's disease, or a healthy co-twin of an affected twin (not recorded which). The chain joins TRBV5-1 to TRBJ2-3; TCRdb reports TRBD2, a call that lacks DNA to check it against. What was sequenced was blood. The CDR3 sequence is CASSLMISGNTDTQYF.